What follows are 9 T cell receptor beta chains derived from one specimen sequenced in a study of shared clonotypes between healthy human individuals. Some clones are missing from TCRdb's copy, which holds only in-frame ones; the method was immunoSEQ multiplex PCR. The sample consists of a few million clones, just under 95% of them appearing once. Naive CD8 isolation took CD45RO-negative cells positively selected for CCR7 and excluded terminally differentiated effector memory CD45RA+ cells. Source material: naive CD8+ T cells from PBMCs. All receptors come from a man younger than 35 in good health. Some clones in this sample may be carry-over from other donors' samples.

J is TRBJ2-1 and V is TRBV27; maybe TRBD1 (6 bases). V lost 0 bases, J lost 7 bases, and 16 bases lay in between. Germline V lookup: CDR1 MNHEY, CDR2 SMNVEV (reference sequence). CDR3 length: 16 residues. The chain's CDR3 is CASSLSPGAGANEQFF. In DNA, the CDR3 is TGTGCCAGCAGTTTATCCCCAGGGGCGGGTGCGAATGAGCAGTTCTTC.

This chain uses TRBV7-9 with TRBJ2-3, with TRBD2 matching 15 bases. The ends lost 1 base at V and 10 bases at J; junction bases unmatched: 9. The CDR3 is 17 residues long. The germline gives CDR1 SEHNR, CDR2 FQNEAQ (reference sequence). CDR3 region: CASSLVDGTSGRYAQYF. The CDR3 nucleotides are TGTGCCAGCAGCTTAGTAGATGGGACTAGCGGGAGGTATGCGCAGTATTTT.

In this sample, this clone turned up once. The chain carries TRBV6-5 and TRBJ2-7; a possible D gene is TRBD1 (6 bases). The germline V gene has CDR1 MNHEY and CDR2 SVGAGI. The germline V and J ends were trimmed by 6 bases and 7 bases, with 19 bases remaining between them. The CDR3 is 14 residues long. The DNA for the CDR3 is TGTGCCAGCAGAACTGAGACAGGCCCAAGGGAGCAGTACTTC. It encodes CASRTETGPREQYF.

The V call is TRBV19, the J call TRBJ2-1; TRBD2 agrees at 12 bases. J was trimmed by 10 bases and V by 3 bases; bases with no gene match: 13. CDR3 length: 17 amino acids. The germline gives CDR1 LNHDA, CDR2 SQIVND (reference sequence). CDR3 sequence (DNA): TGTGCCAGTAGTATTCTTTCTAGCGGGAGGGCCCTCATCGAGCAGTTCTTC. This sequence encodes CASSILSSGRALIEQFF. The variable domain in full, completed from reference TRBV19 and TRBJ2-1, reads DGGITQSPKYLFRKEGQNVTLSCEQNLNHDAMYWYRQDPGQGLRLIYYSQIVNDFQKGDIAEGYSVSREKKESFPLTVTSAQKNPTAFYLCASSILSSGRALIEQFFGPGTRLTVL.

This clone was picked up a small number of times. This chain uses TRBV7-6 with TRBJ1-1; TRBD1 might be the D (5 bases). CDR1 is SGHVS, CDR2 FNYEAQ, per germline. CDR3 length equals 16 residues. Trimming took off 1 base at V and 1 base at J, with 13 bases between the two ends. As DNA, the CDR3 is TGTGCCAGCAGCTTAGTCGCGGGACTTAGGAACACTGAAGCTTTCTTT. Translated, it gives CASSLVAGLRNTEAFF. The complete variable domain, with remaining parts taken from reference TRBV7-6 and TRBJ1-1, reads GAGVSQSPRYKVTKRGQDVALRCDPISGHVSLYWYRQALGQGPEFLTYFNYEAQQDKSGLPNDRFSAERPEGSISTLTIQRTEQRDSAMYRCASSLVAGLRNTEAFFGQGTRLTVV.

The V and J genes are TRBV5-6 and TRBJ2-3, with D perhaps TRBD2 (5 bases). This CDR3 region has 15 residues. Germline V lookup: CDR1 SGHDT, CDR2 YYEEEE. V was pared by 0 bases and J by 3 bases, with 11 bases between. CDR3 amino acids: CASSLGADYTDTQYF. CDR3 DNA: TGTGCCAGCAGCTTGGGGGCAGACTATACAGATACGCAGTATTTT.

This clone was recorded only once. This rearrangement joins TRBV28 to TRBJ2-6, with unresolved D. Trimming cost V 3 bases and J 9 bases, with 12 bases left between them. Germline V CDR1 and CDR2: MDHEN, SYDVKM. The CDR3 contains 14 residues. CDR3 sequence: CASSFGRGGNVLTF. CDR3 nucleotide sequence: TGTGCCAGCAGTTTTGGCAGAGGTGGCAACGTCCTGACTTTC.

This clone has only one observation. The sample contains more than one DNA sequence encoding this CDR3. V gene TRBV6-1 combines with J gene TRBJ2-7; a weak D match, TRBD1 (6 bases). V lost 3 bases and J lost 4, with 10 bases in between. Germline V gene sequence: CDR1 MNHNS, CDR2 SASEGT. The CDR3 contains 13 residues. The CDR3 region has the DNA TGTGCCAGCAGTGATGGCAGGGGTTACGAGCAGTACTTC. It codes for CASSDGRGYEQYF.

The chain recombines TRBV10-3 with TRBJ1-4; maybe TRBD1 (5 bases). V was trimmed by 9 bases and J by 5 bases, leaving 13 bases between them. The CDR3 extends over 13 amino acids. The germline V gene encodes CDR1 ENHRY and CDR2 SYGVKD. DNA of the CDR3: TGTGCCATAAGGGGAGATACGAATGAAAAACTGTTTTTT. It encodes CAIRGDTNEKLFF.